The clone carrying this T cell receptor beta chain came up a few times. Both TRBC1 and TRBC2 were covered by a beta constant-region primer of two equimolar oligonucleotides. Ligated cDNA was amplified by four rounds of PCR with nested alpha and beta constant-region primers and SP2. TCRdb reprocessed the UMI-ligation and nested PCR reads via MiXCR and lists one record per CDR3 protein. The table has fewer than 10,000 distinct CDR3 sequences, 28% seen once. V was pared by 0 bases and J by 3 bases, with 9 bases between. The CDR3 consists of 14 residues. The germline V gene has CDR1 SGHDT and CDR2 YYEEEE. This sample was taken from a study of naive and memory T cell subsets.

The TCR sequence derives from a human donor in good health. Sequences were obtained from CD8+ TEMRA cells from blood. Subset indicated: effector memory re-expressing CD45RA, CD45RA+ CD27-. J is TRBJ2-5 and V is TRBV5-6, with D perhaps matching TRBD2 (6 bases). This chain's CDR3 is CASSLGGEEETQYF. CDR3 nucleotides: TGTGCCAGCAGCTTGGGGGGGGAGGAAGAGACCCAGTACTTC. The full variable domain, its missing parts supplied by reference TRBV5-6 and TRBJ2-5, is DAGVTQSPTHLIKTRGQQVTLRCSPKSGHDTVSWYQQALGQGPQFIFQYYEEEERQRGNFPDRFSGHQFPNYSSELNVNALLLGDSALYLCASSLGGEEETQYFGPGTRLLVL.